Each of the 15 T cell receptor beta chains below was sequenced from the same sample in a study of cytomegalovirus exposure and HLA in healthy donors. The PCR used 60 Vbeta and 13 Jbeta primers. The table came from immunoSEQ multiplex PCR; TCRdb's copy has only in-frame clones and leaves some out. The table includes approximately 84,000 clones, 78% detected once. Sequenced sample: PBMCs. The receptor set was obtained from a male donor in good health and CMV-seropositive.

The CDR3 nucleotides read TGCGCCAGCAGCTTGACAGGGGGTGGGAACACCGGGGAGCTGTTTTTT. Translating gives CASSLTGGGNTGELFF. This sequence joins TRBV5-1 and TRBJ2-2; TRBD1 matches at 8 bases. Germline CDR1 and CDR2: SGHRS and YFSETQ. CDR3 length: 16 residues. V gave up 1 base and J gave up 1 base; unmatched junction bases: 3.

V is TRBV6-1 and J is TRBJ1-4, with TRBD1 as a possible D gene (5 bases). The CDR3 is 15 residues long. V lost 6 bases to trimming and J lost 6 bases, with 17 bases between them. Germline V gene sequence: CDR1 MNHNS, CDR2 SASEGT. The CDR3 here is CASRAIWGRDEKLFF. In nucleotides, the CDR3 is TGTGCCAGCAGGGCCATATGGGGGAGGGATGAAAAACTGTTTTTT.

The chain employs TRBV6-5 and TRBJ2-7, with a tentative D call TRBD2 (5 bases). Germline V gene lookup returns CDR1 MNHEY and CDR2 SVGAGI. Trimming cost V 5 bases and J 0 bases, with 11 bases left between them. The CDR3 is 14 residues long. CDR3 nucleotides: TGTGCCAGCAGTAGAACGGGGAACTCCTACGAGCAGTACTTC. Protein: CASSRTGNSYEQYF.

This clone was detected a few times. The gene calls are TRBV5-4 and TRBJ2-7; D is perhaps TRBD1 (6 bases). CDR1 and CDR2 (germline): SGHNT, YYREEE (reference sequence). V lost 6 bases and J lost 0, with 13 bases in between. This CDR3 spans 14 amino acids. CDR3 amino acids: CASTRTVGSYEQYF. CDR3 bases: TGTGCCAGCACCCGGACAGTTGGCTCCTACGAGCAGTACTTC.

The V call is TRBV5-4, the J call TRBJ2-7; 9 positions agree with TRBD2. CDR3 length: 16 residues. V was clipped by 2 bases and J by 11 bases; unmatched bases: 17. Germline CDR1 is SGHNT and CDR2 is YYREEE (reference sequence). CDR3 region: CASSFTGLVAGVRKYF. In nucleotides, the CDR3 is TGTGCCAGCAGCTTTACCGGTTTGGTAGCGGGAGTCCGGAAGTACTTC.

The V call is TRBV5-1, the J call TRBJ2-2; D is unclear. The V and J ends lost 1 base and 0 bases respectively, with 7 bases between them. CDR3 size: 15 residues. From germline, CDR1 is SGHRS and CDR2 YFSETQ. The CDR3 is CASSLRVANTGELFF. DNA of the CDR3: TGCGCCAGCAGCTTGCGGGTCGCGAACACCGGGGAGCTGTTTTTT.

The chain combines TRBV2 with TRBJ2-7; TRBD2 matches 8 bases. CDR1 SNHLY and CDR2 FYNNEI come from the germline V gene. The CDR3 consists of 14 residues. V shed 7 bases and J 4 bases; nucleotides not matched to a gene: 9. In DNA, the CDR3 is TGTGCCAGCAAGGGGCTAGCGGGCGCATACGAGCAGTACTTC. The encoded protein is CASKGLAGAYEQYF.

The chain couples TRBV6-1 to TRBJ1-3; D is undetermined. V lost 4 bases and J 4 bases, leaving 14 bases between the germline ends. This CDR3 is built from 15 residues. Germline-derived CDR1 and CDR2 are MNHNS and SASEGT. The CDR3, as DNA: TGTGCCAGCAGTGTACCCAGGATTCTGGGAAACACCATATATTTT. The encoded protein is CASSVPRILGNTIYF.

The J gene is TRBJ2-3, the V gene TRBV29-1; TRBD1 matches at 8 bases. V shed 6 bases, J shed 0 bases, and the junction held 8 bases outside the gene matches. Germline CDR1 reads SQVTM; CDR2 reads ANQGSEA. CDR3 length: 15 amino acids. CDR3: CSVKGTGRSTDTQYF. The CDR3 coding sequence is TGCAGCGTAAAGGGGACAGGACGGAGCACAGATACGCAGTATTTT.

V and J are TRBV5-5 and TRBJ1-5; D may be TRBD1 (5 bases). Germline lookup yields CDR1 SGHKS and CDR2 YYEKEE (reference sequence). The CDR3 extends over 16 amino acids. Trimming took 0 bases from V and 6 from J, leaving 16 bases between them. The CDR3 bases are TGTGCCAGCAGCTTGGAAACTGGGTCAGGGCGTCAGCCCCAGCATTTT. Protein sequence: CASSLETGSGRQPQHF. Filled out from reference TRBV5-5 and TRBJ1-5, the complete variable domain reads DAGVTQSPTHLIKTRGQQVTLRCSPISGHKSVSWYQQVLGQGPQFIFQYYEKEERGRGNFPDRFSARQFPNYSSELNVNALLLGDSALYLCASSLETGSGRQPQHFGDGTRLSIL.

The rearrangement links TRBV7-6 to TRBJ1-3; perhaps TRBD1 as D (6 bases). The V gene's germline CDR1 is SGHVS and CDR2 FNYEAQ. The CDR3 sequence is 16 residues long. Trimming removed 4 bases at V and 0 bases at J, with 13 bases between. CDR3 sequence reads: CASSSNGQSSGNTIYF. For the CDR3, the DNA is TGTGCCAGCAGCTCCAACGGACAGAGCTCTGGAAACACCATATATTTT.

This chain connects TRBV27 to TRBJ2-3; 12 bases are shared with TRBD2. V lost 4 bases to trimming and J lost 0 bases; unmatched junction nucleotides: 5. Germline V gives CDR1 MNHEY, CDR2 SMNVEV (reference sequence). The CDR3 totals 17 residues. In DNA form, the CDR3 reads TGTGCCAGCAGTTATGGGACTAGCGGGTTCAGCACAGATACGCAGTATTTT. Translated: CASSYGTSGFSTDTQYF.

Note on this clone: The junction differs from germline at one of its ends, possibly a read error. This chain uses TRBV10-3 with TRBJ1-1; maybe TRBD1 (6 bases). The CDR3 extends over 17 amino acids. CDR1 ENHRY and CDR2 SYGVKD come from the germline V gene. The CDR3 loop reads CVISDYGQTGMNTEAFF. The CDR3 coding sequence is TGTGTCATCAGTGACTACGGACAGACCGGAATGAACACTGAAGCTTTCTTT.

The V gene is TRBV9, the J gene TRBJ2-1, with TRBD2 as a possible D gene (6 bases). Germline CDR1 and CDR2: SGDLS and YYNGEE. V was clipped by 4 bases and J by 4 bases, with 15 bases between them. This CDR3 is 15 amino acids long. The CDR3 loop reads CASSSARGGYNEQFF. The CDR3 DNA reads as TGTGCCAGCAGCTCTGCAAGGGGAGGTTACAATGAGCAGTTCTTC.

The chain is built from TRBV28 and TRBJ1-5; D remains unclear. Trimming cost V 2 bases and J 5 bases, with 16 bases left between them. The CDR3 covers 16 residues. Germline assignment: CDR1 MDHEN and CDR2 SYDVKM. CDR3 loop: CASSLNALGSHQPQHF. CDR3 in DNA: TGTGCCAGCAGTTTAAACGCACTCGGGAGCCATCAGCCCCAGCATTTT.